A selection of T cell receptor beta chains follows, all from one sample in a study of CD8 T cells in Susac syndrome. TCRdb reprocessed the immunoSEQ multiplex PCR reads with MiXCR, giving one entry per CDR3 protein. The table includes around 100,000 distinct CDR3 sequences, around 95% detected once. Sequencing was performed on CD8+ T cells from PBMCs. These receptors all stem from a human donor with Susac syndrome. The CDR3 runs from the conserved cysteine through the conserved F or W. The D gene is left open where the match is weak. Clone sizes are given selectively: once, few, many, or a class where the clone is expanded.

CDR3aa: CSARDLPYSYGYTF; CDR3nt: TGCAGTGCTAGAGATCTCCCTTACAGCTATGGCTACACCTTC; v_gene: TRBV20-1; abundance: NA; j_gene: TRBJ1-2; d_gene: NA
CDR3aa: CASSQDRVGLGYTF; CDR3nt: TGCGCCAGCAGCCAAGATCGGGTAGGGTTGGGCTACACCTTC; v_gene: TRBV4-1; abundance: once; j_gene: TRBJ1-2; d_gene: NA
CDR3aa: CSVEDNLQGEAFF; CDR3nt: TGCAGCGTTGAAGACAATCTCCAGGGTGAAGCTTTCTTT; v_gene: TRBV29-1; abundance: NA; j_gene: TRBJ1-1; d_gene: NA
CDR3aa: CASADSTFVNNYGYTF; CDR3nt: TGTGCTAGTGCCGATTCGACGTTCGTCAATAACTATGGCTACACCTTC; v_gene: TRBV12-5; abundance: NA; j_gene: TRBJ1-2; d_gene: NA
CDR3aa: CSVDQGSAYEQYF; CDR3nt: TGCAGCGTTGATCAGGGAAGTGCCTACGAGCAGTACTTC; v_gene: TRBV29-1; abundance: once; j_gene: TRBJ2-7; d_gene: NA
CDR3aa: CASSLNFQETQYF; CDR3nt: TGTGCCAGCAGTTTAAACTTCCAAGAGACCCAGTACTTC; v_gene: TRBV28; abundance: NA; j_gene: TRBJ2-5; d_gene: NA
CDR3aa: CASSSLTRPDTQYF; CDR3nt: TGTGCCAGCAGTTCCTTGACTCGCCCAGATACGCAGTATTTT; v_gene: TRBV28; abundance: NA; j_gene: TRBJ2-3; d_gene: NA
CDR3aa: CASRSLSGRFYEQYF; CDR3nt: TGTGCCAGCCGGAGCCTTAGCGGGAGATTCTACGAGCAGTACTTC; v_gene: TRBV5-6; abundance: NA; j_gene: TRBJ2-7; d_gene: TRBD2
CDR3aa: CASSPLAGGLYEQYF; CDR3nt: TGTGCCAGCAGCCCACTAGCGGGAGGCCTCTACGAGCAGTACTTC; v_gene: TRBV7-2; abundance: once; j_gene: TRBJ2-7; d_gene: TRBD2
CDR3aa: CASSQESAAAGGTDTQYF; CDR3nt: TGCGCCAGCAGCCAAGAGTCGGCCGCGGCAGGGGGCACAGATACGCAGTATTTT; v_gene: TRBV4-1; abundance: NA; j_gene: TRBJ2-3; d_gene: NA
CDR3aa: CASSYAWGSQYF; CDR3nt: TGTGCCAGCAGTTACGCGTGGGGGTCCCAGTACTTC; v_gene: TRBV6-5; abundance: NA; j_gene: TRBJ2-5; d_gene: NA
CDR3aa: CASSPPGQGKFETQYF; CDR3nt: TGTGCCAGCAGCCCGCCGGGACAGGGGAAATTCGAGACCCAGTACTTC; v_gene: TRBV4-2; abundance: once; j_gene: TRBJ2-5; d_gene: TRBD1
CDR3aa: CASRDRDNTEAFF; CDR3nt: TGTGCCAGCAGGGACAGGGACAACACTGAAGCTTTCTTT; v_gene: TRBV6-5; abundance: NA; j_gene: TRBJ1-1; d_gene: TRBD1
CDR3aa: CSARDRRTAGEQYF; CDR3nt: TGCAGTGCTAGAGATAGAAGGACGGCCGGGGAGCAGTACTTC; v_gene: TRBV20-1; abundance: NA; j_gene: TRBJ2-7; d_gene: NA
CDR3aa: CASSPAGTGSPEQFF; CDR3nt: TGTGCCAGCTCACCTGCCGGGACAGGGAGTCCTGAGCAGTTCTTC; v_gene: TRBV18; abundance: NA; j_gene: TRBJ2-1; d_gene: TRBD1
CDR3aa: CASSAGGQNTEAFF; CDR3nt: TGTGCCAGCAGCGCAGGGGGGCAGAACACTGAAGCTTTCTTT; v_gene: TRBV5-4; abundance: NA; j_gene: TRBJ1-1; d_gene: TRBD1
CDR3aa: CASRDAGHRFYGYTF; CDR3nt: TGTGCCAGCAGGGATGCCGGGCATAGATTTTATGGCTACACCTTC; v_gene: TRBV6-6; abundance: NA; j_gene: TRBJ1-2; d_gene: NA
CDR3aa: CASSVGGPEYEQYF; CDR3nt: TGTGCCAGCAGCGTAGGTGGGCCTGAATACGAGCAGTACTTC; v_gene: TRBV9; abundance: NA; j_gene: TRBJ2-7; d_gene: NA
CDR3aa: CASSFRYLGTSGSYTHF; CDR3nt: TGTGCCAGCAGTTTTCGTTACCTTGGGACTAGCGGGTCGTACACCCACTTC; v_gene: TRBV27; abundance: NA; j_gene: TRBJ2-5; d_gene: TRBD2
CDR3aa: CASSSVVNSRNSGANVLTF; CDR3nt: TGTGCCAGCAGCAGCGTAGTCAACAGCCGGAATTCTGGGGCCAACGTCCTGACTTTC; v_gene: TRBV9; abundance: NA; j_gene: TRBJ2-6; d_gene: NA
CDR3aa: CATSEPLAGSYNEQFF; CDR3nt: TGTGCCACCAGTGAACCACTAGCGGGGTCCTACAATGAGCAGTTCTTC; v_gene: TRBV24-1; abundance: NA; j_gene: TRBJ2-1; d_gene: TRBD2
CDR3aa: CSVGGLAGKETQYF; CDR3nt: TGCAGCGTCGGAGGACTAGCGGGAAAAGAGACCCAGTACTTC; v_gene: TRBV29-1; abundance: NA; j_gene: TRBJ2-5; d_gene: TRBD2
CDR3aa: CSVEGVLQETQYF; CDR3nt: TGCAGCGTTGAAGGGGTTTTACAAGAGACCCAGTACTTC; v_gene: TRBV29-1; abundance: NA; j_gene: TRBJ2-5; d_gene: NA
CDR3aa: CALGSGGPYNEQFF; CDR3nt: TGTGCCTTGGGGAGCGGGGGTCCCTACAATGAGCAGTTCTTC; v_gene: TRBV15; abundance: NA; j_gene: TRBJ2-1; d_gene: TRBD2
CDR3aa: CASSSTPGIEQFF; CDR3nt: TGTGCCAGCAGCTCGACCCCAGGGATTGAGCAGTTCTTC; v_gene: TRBV7-9; abundance: NA; j_gene: TRBJ2-1; d_gene: NA
CDR3aa: CASSLVTGDTQYF; CDR3nt: TGTGCCAGCAGCCTGGTGACGGGGGATACGCAGTATTTT; v_gene: TRBV9; abundance: NA; j_gene: TRBJ2-3; d_gene: NA
CDR3aa: CASSVAGLYEQYF; CDR3nt: TGTGCCAGCAGTGTAGCGGGGTTATACGAGCAGTACTTC; v_gene: TRBV12-3/TRBV12-4; abundance: NA; j_gene: TRBJ2-7; d_gene: TRBD2
CDR3aa: CASSQEGQIYPMNTEAFF; CDR3nt: TGTGCCAGCAGCCAAGAGGGCCAGATCTACCCCATGAACACTGAAGCTTTCTTT; v_gene: TRBV3-1; abundance: NA; j_gene: TRBJ1-1; d_gene: NA
CDR3aa: CSVAGLASWAQYF; CDR3nt: TGCAGCGTCGCGGGACTAGCGTCCTGGGCGCAGTATTTT; v_gene: TRBV29-1; abundance: NA; j_gene: TRBJ2-3; d_gene: TRBD2
CDR3aa: CASAVSYEQYF; CDR3nt: TGTGCCAGCGCGGTCTCCTACGAGCAGTACTTC; v_gene: TRBV11-2; abundance: once; j_gene: TRBJ2-7; d_gene: NA
CDR3aa: CASSGQGTEAFF; CDR3nt: TGTGCCAGCAGCGGACAGGGGACTGAAGCTTTCTTT; v_gene: TRBV2; abundance: NA; j_gene: TRBJ1-1; d_gene: TRBD1
CDR3aa: CASSYLGGETQYF; CDR3nt: TGTGCCAGCAGTTACTTGGGCGGAGAGACCCAGTACTTC; v_gene: TRBV6-6; abundance: NA; j_gene: TRBJ2-5; d_gene: NA
CDR3aa: CSAPGTDNYYGYTF; CDR3nt: TGCAGTGCTCCCGGGACAGACAATTACTATGGCTACACCTTC; v_gene: TRBV20-1; abundance: NA; j_gene: TRBJ1-2; d_gene: TRBD1
CDR3aa: CSAGSLAMETQYF; CDR3nt: TGCAGCGCGGGGTCACTAGCGATGGAGACCCAGTACTTC; v_gene: TRBV29-1; abundance: once; j_gene: TRBJ2-5; d_gene: TRBD2
CDR3aa: CASSYSALGAGGYTF; CDR3nt: TGTGCCAGCAGTTACTCCGCGTTGGGGGCGGGAGGCTACACCTTC; v_gene: TRBV6-5; abundance: NA; j_gene: TRBJ1-2; d_gene: NA
CDR3aa: CASSARTSGGAGGGELFF; CDR3nt: TGTGCCAGCAGCGCCCGGACTAGCGGGGGGGCCGGTGGCGGGGAGCTGTTTTTT; v_gene: TRBV7-8; abundance: NA; j_gene: TRBJ2-2; d_gene: TRBD2
CDR3aa: CSVELRGSSGANVLTF; CDR3nt: TGCAGCGTTGAACTACGGGGGAGCTCTGGGGCCAACGTCCTGACTTTC; v_gene: TRBV29-1; abundance: NA; j_gene: TRBJ2-6; d_gene: NA
CDR3aa: CASSPGLAGGPEETQYF; CDR3nt: TGTGCCAGCAGCCCCGGACTAGCGGGAGGGCCGGAGGAGACCCAGTACTTC; v_gene: TRBV5-4; abundance: NA; j_gene: TRBJ2-5; d_gene: TRBD2
CDR3aa: CASSVDQGIQETQYF; CDR3nt: TGTGCCAGCAGCGTAGATCAGGGAATCCAAGAGACCCAGTACTTC; v_gene: TRBV9; abundance: NA; j_gene: TRBJ2-5; d_gene: NA
CDR3aa: CASSSTRDEETQYF; CDR3nt: TGTGCCAGCAGTTCGACCAGGGATGAAGAGACCCAGTACTTC; v_gene: TRBV12-3/TRBV12-4; abundance: NA; j_gene: TRBJ2-5; d_gene: NA
CDR3aa: CASRVSGYTDTQYF; CDR3nt: TGTGCCAGCAGAGTGAGCGGTTACACAGATACGCAGTATTTT; v_gene: TRBV14; abundance: NA; j_gene: TRBJ2-3; d_gene: NA
CDR3aa: CASSLGLAGGTYNEQFF; CDR3nt: TGTGCCAGCAGCTTGGGACTAGCGGGAGGAACCTACAATGAGCAGTTCTTC; v_gene: TRBV5-6; abundance: NA; j_gene: TRBJ2-1; d_gene: TRBD2
CDR3aa: CASSLSRDNYGYTF; CDR3nt: TGTGCCAGCAGTCTATCCCGGGACAACTATGGCTACACCTTC; v_gene: TRBV27; abundance: NA; j_gene: TRBJ1-2; d_gene: NA
CDR3aa: CASSPRTGNTEAFF; CDR3nt: TGTGCCAGCAGCCCTCGGACAGGGAACACTGAAGCTTTCTTT; v_gene: TRBV9; abundance: NA; j_gene: TRBJ1-1; d_gene: TRBD1
CDR3aa: CASSYRGTTDTQYF; CDR3nt: TGTGCCAGCAGTTACAGGGGAACGACAGATACGCAGTATTTT; v_gene: TRBV6-4; abundance: NA; j_gene: TRBJ2-3; d_gene: TRBD1
CDR3aa: CASSYQGVSGYTF; CDR3nt: TGTGCCAGCAGTTACCAAGGTGTGAGTGGCTACACCTTC; v_gene: TRBV6-5; abundance: NA; j_gene: TRBJ1-2; d_gene: NA
CDR3aa: CSALGERESSYEQYF; CDR3nt: TGCAGTGCCCTCGGGGAGCGGGAGAGCTCCTACGAGCAGTACTTC; v_gene: TRBV20-1; abundance: NA; j_gene: TRBJ2-7; d_gene: TRBD2
CDR3aa: CASKLGGKETQYF; CDR3nt: TGTGCCAGCAAATTAGGAGGGAAAGAGACCCAGTACTTC; v_gene: TRBV28; abundance: once; j_gene: TRBJ2-5; d_gene: NA
CDR3aa: CASKQEGETQYF; CDR3nt: TGTGCCAGCAAACAGGAGGGGGAGACCCAGTACTTC; v_gene: TRBV25-1; abundance: NA; j_gene: TRBJ2-5; d_gene: NA
CDR3aa: CASSFLHHEQYF; CDR3nt: TGTGCCAGCAGTTTTCTACACCACGAGCAGTACTTC; v_gene: TRBV27; abundance: NA; j_gene: TRBJ2-7; d_gene: NA
CDR3aa: CASSQDASGSEFNEQFF; CDR3nt: TGCGCCAGCAGCCAAGATGCTAGCGGGAGTGAGTTCAATGAGCAGTTCTTC; v_gene: TRBV4-1; abundance: NA; j_gene: TRBJ2-1; d_gene: TRBD2
CDR3aa: CASSLDRATNYGYTF; CDR3nt: TGTGCCAGCAGCTTAGATCGGGCGACTAACTATGGCTACACCTTC; v_gene: TRBV7-9; abundance: NA; j_gene: TRBJ1-2; d_gene: NA
CDR3aa: CASGEGTGETQYF; CDR3nt: TGTGCCAGCGGCGAGGGGACAGGGGAGACCCAGTACTTC; v_gene: TRBV7-9; abundance: NA; j_gene: TRBJ2-5; d_gene: TRBD1
CDR3aa: CASSPAGGGQPQHF; CDR3nt: TGTGCCAGCAGCCCTGCAGGGGGTGGTCAGCCCCAGCATTTT; v_gene: TRBV12-3/TRBV12-4; abundance: few; j_gene: TRBJ1-5; d_gene: TRBD1
CDR3aa: CASSLDQGSYEQYF; CDR3nt: TGTGCCAGCAGCTTAGATCAAGGGTCCTACGAGCAGTACTTC; v_gene: TRBV11-2; abundance: NA; j_gene: TRBJ2-7; d_gene: NA
CDR3aa: CASSVDGGSNEQFF; CDR3nt: TGTGCCAGCAGCGTAGATGGCGGGAGTAATGAGCAGTTCTTC; v_gene: TRBV9; abundance: NA; j_gene: TRBJ2-1; d_gene: TRBD2
CDR3aa: CASSLSGTGSYEQYF; CDR3nt: TGTGCCAGCAGCTTGTCGGGGACAGGCTCCTACGAGCAGTACTTC; v_gene: TRBV12-3/TRBV12-4; abundance: NA; j_gene: TRBJ2-7; d_gene: TRBD1
CDR3aa: CASSTSGGAFGANVLTF; CDR3nt: TGTGCCAGCAGCACCAGCGGGGGGGCCTTTGGGGCCAACGTCCTGACTTTC; v_gene: TRBV9; abundance: NA; j_gene: TRBJ2-6; d_gene: TRBD2
CDR3aa: CASSVGTGGNEQFF; CDR3nt: TGTGCCAGCAGCGTAGGGACAGGGGGCAATGAGCAGTTCTTC; v_gene: TRBV9; abundance: NA; j_gene: TRBJ2-1; d_gene: TRBD1